This T cell receptor (beta chain) was retrieved from a study of T-cell reconstitution after alpha-beta-depleted transplantation in children. Preparation of the TCRbeta library used unique molecular identifiers. TCRdb re-called the PCR reads through MiXCR, storing one row per CDR3 protein. The table lists roughly 170,000 distinct CDR3 sequences, approximately 7% of them singletons. CDR1 and CDR2 from the germline V gene are KGHDR and SFDVKD. J was trimmed by 6 bases and V by 3 bases; bases with no gene match: 15. The CDR3 has 18 amino acids. This clonotype was seen at least ten times. The V and J genes are TRBV24-1 and TRBJ2-3, with TRBD2 identical over 9 bases. Sequencing was performed on PBMCs from the stem cell graft donor, taken from the stem cell graft. The clonotype was recovered from a human donor who donated a stem cell graft to a child with Wiskott-Aldrich syndrome. The CDR3 spells CATSDMTPGLAVRDTQYF. CDR3 bases: TGTGCCACCAGTGATATGACCCCGGGACTAGCAGTGCGGGATACGCAGTATTTT.